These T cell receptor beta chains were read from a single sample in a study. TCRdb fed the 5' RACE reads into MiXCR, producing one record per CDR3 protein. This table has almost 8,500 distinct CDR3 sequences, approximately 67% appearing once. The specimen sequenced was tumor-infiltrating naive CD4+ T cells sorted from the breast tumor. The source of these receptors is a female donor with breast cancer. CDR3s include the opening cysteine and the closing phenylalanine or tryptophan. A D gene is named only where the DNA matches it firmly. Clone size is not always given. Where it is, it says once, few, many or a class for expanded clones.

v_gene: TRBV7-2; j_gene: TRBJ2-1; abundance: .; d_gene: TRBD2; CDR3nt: TGTGCCAGCAGCCCGCCCGGGTCTAGCGGGACAAAGCAGTTCTTC; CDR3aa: CASSPPGSSGTKQFF
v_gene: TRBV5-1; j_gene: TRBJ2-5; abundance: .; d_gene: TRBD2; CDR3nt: TGCGCCAGCAGCTTGGGATTAGCGGGAGCAGTAGAGACCCAGTACTTC; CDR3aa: CASSLGLAGAVETQYF
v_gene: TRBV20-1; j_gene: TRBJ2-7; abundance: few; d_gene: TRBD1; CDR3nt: TGCAGTGCCCAGCCCGGACAGGGCCTAGGCGAGCAGTACTTC; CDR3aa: CSAQPGQGLGEQYF
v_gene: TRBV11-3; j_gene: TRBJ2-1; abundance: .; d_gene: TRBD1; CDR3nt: TGTGCCAGCAACCCCGGGACAGGGTTAAAAAATGAGCAGTTCTTC; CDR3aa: CASNPGTGLKNEQFF
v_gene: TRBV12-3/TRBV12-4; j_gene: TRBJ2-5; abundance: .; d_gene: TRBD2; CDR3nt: TGTGCCAGCAGCGCAGCGGGAGTGGGGGAGACCCAGTACTTC; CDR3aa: CASSAAGVGETQYF
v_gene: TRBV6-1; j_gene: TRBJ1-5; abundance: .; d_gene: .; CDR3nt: TGTGCCAGCAGCATCAGGTCAGATCAGCCCCAGCATTTT; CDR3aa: CASSIRSDQPQHF
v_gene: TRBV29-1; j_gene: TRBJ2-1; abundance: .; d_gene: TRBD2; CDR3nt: TGCAGCGCCCCAAGGACTAGCGGGCCATACAATGAGCAGTTCTTC; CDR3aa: CSAPRTSGPYNEQFF
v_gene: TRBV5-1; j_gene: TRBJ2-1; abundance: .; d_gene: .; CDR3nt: TGCGCCAGCAGCTTGGAGGTACAGGGGAGGTACAATGAGCAGTTCTTC; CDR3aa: CASSLEVQGRYNEQFF
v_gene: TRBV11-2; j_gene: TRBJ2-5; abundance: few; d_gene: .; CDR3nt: TGTGCCAGCAGCTTAGAGTTCGCGAGCAGAAAGGAGACCCAGTACTTC; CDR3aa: CASSLEFASRKETQYF
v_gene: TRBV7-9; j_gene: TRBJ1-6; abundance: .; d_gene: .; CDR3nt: TGTGCCAGCAGCTTAGTAGGTTCACCCCTCCACTTT; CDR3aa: CASSLVGSPLHF
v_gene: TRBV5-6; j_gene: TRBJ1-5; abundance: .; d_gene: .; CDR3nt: TGTGCCAGCAGCTTGAGGTCAGGAGGACAGCCCCAGCATTTT; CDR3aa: CASSLRSGGQPQHF
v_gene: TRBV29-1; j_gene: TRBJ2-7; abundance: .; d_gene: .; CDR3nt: TGCAGCGTTGATTCGGCAGAGAGCTCCTACGAGCAGTACTTC; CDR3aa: CSVDSAESSYEQYF
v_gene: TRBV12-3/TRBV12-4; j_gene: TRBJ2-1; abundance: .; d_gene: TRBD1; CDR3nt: TGTGCCAGCAGTTCAAGGGACAGGGACAATGAGCAGTTCTTC; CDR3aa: CASSSRDRDNEQFF
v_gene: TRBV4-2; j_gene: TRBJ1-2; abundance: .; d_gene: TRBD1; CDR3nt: TGTGCCAGCAGCCAAGATAAGGGGACAGCGCGCTATGGCTACACCTTC; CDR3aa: CASSQDKGTARYGYTF
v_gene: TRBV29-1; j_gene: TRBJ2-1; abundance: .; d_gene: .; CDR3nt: TGCAGCGTTGTACCTAGCGTACGCTCCTACAATGAGCAGTTCTTC; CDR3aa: CSVVPSVRSYNEQFF
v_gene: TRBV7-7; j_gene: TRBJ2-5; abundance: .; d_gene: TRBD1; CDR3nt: TGTGCTAGCAGCTTAGCTATACGGGGACAGGGAGGCCAAGAGACCCAGTACTTC; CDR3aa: CASSLAIRGQGGQETQYF
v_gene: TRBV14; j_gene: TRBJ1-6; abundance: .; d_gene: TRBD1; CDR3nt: TGTGCCAGCAGCCAGACAGGGCGGAATTCACCCCTCCACTTT; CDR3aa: CASSQTGRNSPLHF
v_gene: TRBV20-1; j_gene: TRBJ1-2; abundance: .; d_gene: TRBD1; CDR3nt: TGCAGTGCTAGAGATACCGGGACAGGGTTCTTGAATGGCTACACCTTC; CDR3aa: CSARDTGTGFLNGYTF